What follows are 29 T cell receptor beta chains derived from one specimen sequenced in a study of beta chain features in type 1 diabetes. The entirety of the isolated RNA underwent reverse transcription, so expressed TCRB transcripts were sequenced. Assay used: immunoSEQ multiplex PCR; TCRdb lists only in-frame clones, some missing. This sample has roughly 150,000 clones, with 8.5% to 14% found just once. Sequencing was performed on central memory CD4+ T cells from blood. The receptors come from a young man in good health.

This clone was observed a few times. The chain has TRBV29-1 and TRBJ2-7; D might be TRBD1 (5 bases). The CDR3 consists of 14 residues. V shed 6 bases and J shed 7 bases, with 22 bases lying between them. The germline gives CDR1 SQVTM, CDR2 ANQGSEA. The CDR3 loop reads CSVGVTGSSVEQYF. CDR3 sequence (DNA): TGCAGCGTCGGAGTTACAGGTAGTTCGGTAGAGCAGTACTTC.

This clone was observed a few times. This chain uses TRBV4-1 with TRBJ2-1; D is uncertain. Trimming shortened V by 0 bases and J by 9 bases, and 12 bases separated the two germline ends. CDR1 MGHRA and CDR2 YSYEKL come from the germline V gene. The CDR3 extends over 14 amino acids. The CDR3 loop is CASSQESRVGEQFF. The CDR3 nucleotides are TGCGCCAGCAGCCAAGAGTCACGGGTCGGTGAGCAGTTCTTC.

The table lists this clone with many counts. J is TRBJ1-5 and V is TRBV19, with 7 bases that match TRBD1. Per germline, CDR1 LNHDA and CDR2 SQIVND (reference sequence). V trimming: 5 bases; J trimming: 4 bases; junction bases outside the gene matches: 5. This CDR3 region has 14 residues. As DNA, the CDR3 is TGTGCCAGTAGTTTCCAACAGGGGAATCAGCCCCAGCATTTT. As protein: CASSFQQGNQPQHF.

The chain employs TRBV5-4 and TRBJ2-6; D unclear. Germline CDR1 SGHNT, CDR2 YYREEE (reference sequence). This CDR3 has 17 residues. V was pared by 0 bases and J by 0 bases, with 10 bases between. The CDR3 spells CASSLEVPTSGANVLTF. As DNA, the CDR3 is TGTGCCAGCAGCTTGGAGGTACCGACCTCTGGGGCCAACGTCCTGACTTTC.

This chain's CDR3 is CASSLKPPGQGLLTEAFF. For the CDR3, the DNA is TGTGCCAGCAGTTTAAAACCACCGGGACAGGGGCTTTTGACTGAAGCTTTCTTT. The rearrangement joins TRBV27 to TRBJ1-1; 10 bases agree with TRBD1. Per germline, CDR1 MNHEY and CDR2 SMNVEV (reference sequence). J lost 5 bases, V lost 2 bases, and 14 bases had no gene match. The CDR3 extends over 18 amino acids.

The V and J genes are TRBV2 and TRBJ2-5; D unclear. Looked up from germline, CDR1 is SNHLY and CDR2 is FYNNEI. Trimming took 5 bases from V and 5 from J, leaving 6 bases between them. CDR3 length: 11 amino acids. CDR3 sequence (DNA): TGTGCCAGCAGTTCTAGTGAGACCCAGTACTTC. It specifies CASSSSETQYF.

This clone was found many times. This chain links TRBV2 with TRBJ2-2, with D unresolved. V was cut by 5 bases and J by 2 bases, with 9 bases left in between. This CDR3 contains 14 residues. CDR1 and CDR2 (germline): SNHLY, FYNNEI. CDR3 nucleotides: TGTGCCAGCAGTCGCCGCGGCAACACCGGGGAGCTGTTTTTT. Translating it yields CASSRRGNTGELFF. The variable domain in full, with the rest retrieved from reference TRBV2 and TRBJ2-2, is EPEVTQTPSHQVTQMGQEVILRCVPISNHLYFYWYRQILGQKVEFLVSFYNNEISEKSEIFDDQFSVERPDGSNFTLKIRSTKLEDSAMYFCASSRRGNTGELFFGEGSRLTVL.

This clone came up a few times. V usage is TRBV6-6 and J usage is TRBJ1-1, with D perhaps matching TRBD1 (5 bases). The germline CDR1 and CDR2 sequences are MNHNY and SVGAGI (reference sequence). CDR3 length: 14 amino acids. Trimming removed 0 bases from V and 6 bases from J, with 11 bases in between. The CDR3 reads CASSYSRGGAEAFF. CDR3 DNA: TGTGCCAGCAGTTACTCGAGGGGAGGGGCTGAAGCTTTCTTT.

In this sample, this clone turned up a few times. This chain joins TRBV7-9 and TRBJ1-4; D is undetermined. Per the germline V gene, CDR1 is SEHNR and CDR2 is FQNEAQ (reference sequence). The CDR3 consists of 12 residues. V was cut by 3 bases and J by 11 bases, with 10 bases left in between. CDR3 nucleotide sequence: TGTGCCAGCAGCTTGAGCGGGGAGAAACTGTTTTTT. It specifies CASSLSGEKLFF. Filled out from reference TRBV7-9 and TRBJ1-4, the complete variable domain reads DTGVSQNPRHKITKRGQNVTFRCDPISEHNRLYWYRQTLGQGPEFLTYFQNEAQLEKSRLLSDRFSAERPKGSFSTLEIQRTEQGDSAMYLCASSLSGEKLFFGSGTQLSVL.

This chain uses TRBV5-1 with TRBJ2-7; D is unclear. V lost 4 bases, J lost 2 bases, and 16 bases lay in between. The germline CDR1 and CDR2 sequences are SGHRS and YFSETQ. The CDR3 contains 15 residues. The CDR3 loop reads CASSPQGLVAYEQYF. CDR3 DNA: TGCGCCAGCAGCCCCCAAGGGCTAGTCGCCTACGAGCAGTACTTC.

This clone was recorded a few times. The rearrangement links TRBV5-4 to TRBJ2-2; 7 nucleotides align to TRBD2. The germline CDR1 and CDR2 sequences are SGHNT and YYREEE (reference sequence). Trimming removed 1 base from V and 8 bases from J; junction bases left unmatched: 11. CDR3 length: 16 residues. CDR3 in DNA: TGTGCCAGCAGCTTGTTGACTAGCCTGGCGGTAGGGGAGCTGTTTTTT. Encoded protein: CASSLLTSLAVGELFF.

The rearrangement links TRBV19 to TRBJ2-7; 7 nucleotides match TRBD1. The J segment lost 5 bases and the V segment lost 5 bases, leaving 12 bases of the junction unmatched. The CDR3 extends over 15 amino acids. Looked up from germline, CDR1 is LNHDA and CDR2 is SQIVND (reference sequence). In nucleotides, the CDR3 is TGTGCCAGTAGTCCCCTGACAGGGACCCGGGACGAGCAGTACTTC. Its protein product is CASSPLTGTRDEQYF.

The CDR3 coding sequence is TGTGCCAGCAGCCCGCGACGGGTCGGGACTGAAGCTTTCTTT. Its translation is CASSPRRVGTEAFF. This chain connects TRBV7-9 to TRBJ1-1; D is ambiguous. This CDR3 region has 14 residues. V gave up 5 bases and J gave up 5 bases, with 15 bases separating them. Germline values: CDR1 SEHNR, CDR2 FQNEAQ (reference sequence).

J is TRBJ2-3 and V is TRBV4-1, with D uncertain. Looked up from germline, CDR1 is MGHRA and CDR2 is YSYEKL. The CDR3 is 16 residues long. V shed 0 bases and J shed 0 bases, with 10 bases lying between them. The DNA for the CDR3 is TGCGCCAGCAGCCAAGAAGTTGGCAGGAGCACAGATACGCAGTATTTT. Its translation is CASSQEVGRSTDTQYF.

This rearrangement joins TRBV11-2 to TRBJ1-5; D unresolved. CDR1 SGHAT and CDR2 FQNNGV come from the germline V gene. V lost 0 bases to trimming and J lost 6 bases, with 9 bases between them. This CDR3 is 14 amino acids long. CDR3 in amino acids: CASSLDGQRQPQHF. Written as DNA, the CDR3 is TGTGCCAGCAGCTTAGATGGGCAGCGTCAGCCCCAGCATTTT.

J is TRBJ1-1 and V is TRBV5-1; 7 nucleotides line up with TRBD1. J lost 4 bases, V lost 6 bases, and 6 bases had no gene match. From germline, CDR1 is SGHRS and CDR2 YFSETQ. The CDR3 loop spans 13 amino acids. The CDR3 here is CASIEQGSTEAFF. The CDR3 nucleotides are TGCGCCAGCATCGAACAGGGGAGCACTGAAGCTTTCTTT.

This clone showed up just a few times. This sequence joins TRBV5-6 and TRBJ2-5; the D is unclear. Trimming pared 0 bases from V and 1 base from J, leaving 1 base between. This CDR3 comprises 12 residues. Germline loops: CDR1 SGHDT, CDR2 YYEEEE. This CDR3 is CASSLAQETQYF. CDR3 nucleotide sequence: TGTGCCAGCAGCTTGGCCCAAGAGACCCAGTACTTC.

This clone was detected only a few times. The chain joins TRBV7-3 to TRBJ2-2; TRBD1 matches at 8 bases. V lost 4 bases to trimming and J lost 5 bases; unmatched junction nucleotides: 6. Germline assignment: CDR1 SGHTA and CDR2 FQGTGA. CDR3 length equals 15 residues. Here the CDR3 DNA reads TGTGCCAGCAGCTCTTGGACAGGGAAAACCGGGGAGCTGTTTTTT. It is translated as CASSSWTGKTGELFF.

At least ten counts were recorded for this clone. The V call is TRBV4-1, the J call TRBJ1-2; D gene unclear. The CDR3 consists of 12 residues. The V and J ends lost 0 bases and 4 bases respectively, with 3 bases between them. From germline, CDR1 is MGHRA and CDR2 YSYEKL. In DNA, the CDR3 is TGCGCCAGCAGCCAAGACGGCTATGGCTACACCTTC. Translation gives CASSQDGYGYTF.

This clone was seen at least ten times. V and J are TRBV2 and TRBJ2-1, with D possibly TRBD2 on 6 matching bases. V was shortened by 6 bases and J by 8 bases, with 11 bases between the two germline ends. The CDR3 length is 12 residues. Per the germline V gene, CDR1 is SNHLY and CDR2 is FYNNEI. CDR3 in DNA: TGTGCCAGCAGAACGGGGGAGGATGAGCAGTTCTTC. This gives the protein CASRTGEDEQFF.

The CDR3 DNA follows: TGTGCCAGCAGCCGAGGACTTTACGGGGAGACCCAGTACTTC. Translated, it gives CASSRGLYGETQYF. The chain combines TRBV4-2 with TRBJ2-5, with D tentatively TRBD2 (5 bases). With 4 bases removed from V and 5 bases from J, the gap between germline ends came to 14 bases. Looked up from germline, CDR1 is LGHNA and CDR2 is YNFKEQ. CDR3 length equals 14 residues.

This clone was recorded a few times. The V call is TRBV7-2, the J call TRBJ2-3, with D hard to call. This CDR3 is 14 amino acids long. The V gene's germline CDR1 is SGHTA and CDR2 FQGNSA. Trimming removed 1 base from V and 3 bases from J, with 8 bases in between. CDR3 in DNA: TGTGCCAGCAGCTTAGTAGGAAGGACAGATACGCAGTATTTT. The encoded protein is CASSLVGRTDTQYF.

The chain combines TRBV30 with TRBJ1-3, with D possibly being TRBD1 (6 bases). The ends were cut back, 4 bases at V and 4 bases at J, with 8 bases in the middle. In germline, CDR1 is GTSNPN, CDR2 SVGIG (reference sequence). This CDR3 is built from 12 residues. The CDR3 here is CAWKTGGNTIYF. CDR3 sequence (DNA): TGTGCCTGGAAGACAGGCGGAAACACCATATATTTT.

This clone showed up many times. The rearrangement uses TRBV28 and TRBJ2-7; D is unclear. CDR1 is MDHEN and CDR2 is SYDVKM in the germline V gene. The CDR3 runs 13 residues. V lost 3 bases and J 3 bases, leaving 9 bases between the germline ends. The CDR3 spells CASSFVALYEQYF. The CDR3 bases are TGTGCCAGCAGTTTTGTAGCTCTCTACGAGCAGTACTTC.

The rearrangement joins TRBV5-4 to TRBJ2-7, with 7 bases that match TRBD2. The CDR3 totals 16 residues. V gave up 3 bases and J gave up 6 bases; unmatched junction bases: 15. The V gene's germline CDR1 is SGHNT and CDR2 YYREEE (reference sequence). The CDR3 spells CASSSGGGLTPGEQYF. The CDR3 DNA sequence: TGTGCCAGCAGCTCGGGGGGAGGACTAACGCCCGGCGAGCAGTACTTC.

This chain links TRBV5-4 with TRBJ2-3, with a weak D call TRBD2 (5 bases). Trimming left V 7 bases short and J 0 bases short, with 9 bases between. Germline V gives CDR1 SGHNT, CDR2 YYREEE (reference sequence). The CDR3 has 13 amino acids. The CDR3 loop reads CASQAASTDTQYF. CDR3 nucleotides: TGTGCCAGCCAAGCGGCTAGCACAGATACGCAGTATTTT.

This clone has only a few counts. V and J are TRBV28 and TRBJ1-2; D is uncertain. CDR1 is MDHEN and CDR2 is SYDVKM in the germline V gene. Trimming took off 8 bases at V and 4 bases at J, with 14 bases between the two ends. The CDR3 loop spans 13 amino acids. The CDR3: CASLTQSTYGYTF. The CDR3 DNA reads as TGTGCCAGCCTCACCCAGAGTACCTATGGCTACACCTTC.

In its sample, this clone was seen a few times. The rearrangement links TRBV4-2 to TRBJ2-3, with D tentatively TRBD1 (6 bases). Trimming took off 2 bases at V and 2 bases at J, with 14 bases between the two ends. CDR3 size: 16 residues. Germline lookup yields CDR1 LGHNA and CDR2 YNFKEQ. The CDR3 region has the DNA TGTGCCAGCAGCCAAAGGGACAAGGTTACCACAGATACGCAGTATTTT. The encoded protein is CASSQRDKVTTDTQYF.

The chain couples TRBV29-1 to TRBJ2-5, with 10 bases fitting TRBD1. V trimming: 6 bases; J trimming: 3 bases; junction bases outside the gene matches: 1. The germline V gene has CDR1 SQVTM and CDR2 ANQGSEA. There are 12 residues in the CDR3. In nucleotides, the CDR3 is TGCAGCGTGACAGGGGGCAAAGAGACCCAGTACTTC. Translated, it gives CSVTGGKETQYF.